This T cell receptor (beta chain) derives from a study of blood T cell repertoires in COVID-19. Sequencing used immunoSEQ multiplex PCR; TCRdb keeps in-frame clones, though not all of them. The top ten hold about 1.8% of the sample, which has about 100,000 clones, 85% seen once. The CDR3 runs 15 residues. CDR1 and CDR2 (germline): SGHNT, YENEEA. The J segment lost 6 bases and the V segment lost 0 bases, leaving 4 bases of the junction unmatched. The chain couples TRBV11-3 to TRBJ2-2; 7 positions match TRBD2. The TCR was taken from a woman in her 70s with active or convalescent COVID-19. Input material: peripheral blood. CDR3 region: CASSLDGAGAGELFF. The CDR3 DNA is TGTGCCAGCAGCTTAGATGGGGCGGGAGCCGGGGAGCTGTTTTTT.